The entry below describes one T cell receptor beta chain. What this receptor recognizes is not known. Base qualities were left out, and no much larger clone turns up one base away. Donors were healthy HIV-negative adults with no recently reported acute infections or vaccinations. Only Caucasian adults living in Nashville, Tennessee, USA were represented among the donors. Magnetic negative selection was used to enrich CD4+ T cells, after which naive cells were positively selected on CD45RA and the negative fraction became the memory subset. Blood was collected by leukapheresis, and PBMCs were isolated by Ficoll-Histopaque density gradient centrifugation and then cryopreserved in liquid nitrogen vapor phase. Analytical flow cytometry was used to check the purity and quantity of every magnetically sorted T cell population. Each sorted fraction had its genomic DNA isolated and then quantified by UV absorbance on a Nanodrop 2000c.

Measured from the cysteine to the phenylalanine, the CDR3 is 16 residues long. Only the CDR3 portion is preserved as DNA: 48 bases, with reading frame beginning at the first base. The germline V gene (reference sequence) yields MNHEY for CDR1 and SMNVEV for CDR2. Germline trimming amounts to 6 bases on V and 0 bases on J, with 9 as the count of junction bases outside the gene matches. These data originate in a study of shared clonotypes between healthy human individuals (dated by TCRdb to 2019 to 2021). Background on the whole study: The cohort comprised a couple of women and a few men aged 18 to 49 years. Per donor, three plates each were used for CD4 naive and CD4 memory, two for CD8 naive, and one for CD8 memory. Blood TCR repertoires of about five healthy adults were deeply sequenced to estimate repertoire size and the extent of clonotype sharing between individuals. To increase sequencing depth and limit assay-specific biases, TCR repertoire library preparation and sequencing were carried out by different laboratories using diverse techniques. Per donor, leukapheresis produced somewhere between about 0.9 and 10 billion PBMCs.

TCR CDR3 regions were amplified from genomic DNA by multiplex PCR using the deep immunoSEQ assay. For each cell subset, the extracted genomic DNA was distributed evenly across all wells of several immunoSEQ 96-well plates, and each plate served as one replicate. Each replicate PCR for sorted subsets received about 220 ng genomic DNA, equal to about 30,000 T cell genomes. Purified libraries were measured with a Qubit 3.0 fluorometer, size-checked on a Bioanalyzer 2100, and measured again with the KAPA Library Quantification kit. Every immunoSEQ 96-well plate was sequenced on a dedicated single-read 150-cycle Illumina NextSeq 550 flow cell. On the study's bioinformatics: The immunoSEQ output contained only junctional sequences without quality scores, so filtering could not match that applied to full-length reads. To assign V/J genes and CDR3, sequences were annotated against IMGT germline references using PyIR, a Python wrapper for IgBLAST v1.9. Reads were filtered out if the reads had weak V/J assignments (E-value above 1e-6), no CDR3, stop codons, out-of-frame junctions, or ambiguous translated residues. A V3J clonotype was defined by an identical inferred V gene, J gene, and CDR3 amino acid sequence. Percentage overlap between repertoires was calculated by dividing the number of shared unique clonotypes by the size of the smaller repertoire. RTK rarefaction, the Chao1 estimator, and Recon v2.1 estimates of unobserved clonotypes were used to assess repertoire richness. OLGA was used to compute generation probabilities for all TCRbeta clonotypes that the gDNA method yielded from a handful of donors. TCRdb mirrors the immuneACCESS table, restricted to in-frame sequences. Some clones are absent from its copies; in checked studies, under half trace to an unresolved V gene, and the reason for the others is unknown. Clone size and V and J calls were adopted from that table, with D and trimming inferred from the DNA. The sample data list approximately 2.3 million clones, and about 92% of these were observed just once. The ten largest clones add up to 0.39% of the sample.

Points the paper makes about the study in general: Sampling was limited to blood, and TCR repertoires in tissue likely differ from TCR repertoires in blood. Because the study included only a small number of donors, the genetic and exposure-history diversity represented was limited. Compared with non-shared clonotypes, the clonotypes found in all four sorted-subset donors had higher generation probabilities. When a few donors were compared, the shared fraction of clonotypes was about 5% for naive CD4, around 4% for naive CD8, 2% to 2.5% for memory CD4, and 0.35% to 0.4% for memory CD8. Pairwise subsampling indicated that sequencing depth was expected to affect the degree of clonotype sharing among donors. Rarefaction of sorted-subset datasets indicated incomplete sequencing despite the large sequencing depth. Naive subsets generally had larger estimated clonotype richness than memory subsets.

The chain employs TRBV27 and TRBJ2-3, and TRBD1 matches 7 of the central bases. Material: naive CD4+ T cells from PBMCs. The cell subset or site label for this specimen denotes: CD45RA+ positively selected. The TCR sequence derives from a man aged 18 to 29 in good health. Some clones in this sample may be carry-over from other donors' samples. The DNA sequence reads TGTGCCAGCAGCTCTCCGAGGGGGCAGAGCACAGATACGCAGTATTTT. Its translation is CASSSPRGQSTDTQYF.